This TCR beta chain was identified in a study of T cells after posttransplantation cyclophosphamide (TCRdb year 2016). Study-wide context: Using TRB sequencing, the study followed how the T cell repertoire reconstituted after myeloablative bone marrow transplantation in which posttransplantation cyclophosphamide served as GVHD prophylaxis. Public TRB sequences were queried against a database of over 3,500 sequences associated with responses to pathogens, tumor antigens, self-antigens and alloantigens. Because TRA and TRB clonality were tightly correlated in roughly 10 samples, subsequent TCR analyses were focused on TRB only. Blood from all 35 or so PTCy patients with 1-year posttransplant specimens was subjected to TRB sequencing. Samples from around 40 PTCy-treated patients and about 17 related bone marrow donors of those patients were subjected to antigen receptor sequencing. In 3 patients, up to about 3 additional blood samples taken between 2 and 5.2 years after transplant also underwent TRB sequencing, as did pretransplant blood from a handful of patients. The study at large found these results: The TRB repertoires of T cells infiltrating skin or the GI tract showed only limited overlap with the TRB repertoires found in blood. Donor-recipient similarity was low at 1-2 months but increased during the first year, and donor CD8+ memory clones often dominated later blood repertoires. Across 45 patients, recipient CMV seropositivity and CMV reactivation were highly associated with TRB clonality; PTCy diversity was similar to CNI/methotrexate controls.

Looking up the germline V gene yields CDR1 SGHTS and CDR2 YDEGEE. Between the V and J ends, shortened by 0 bases and 1 base respectively, the junction contains 9 bases. The CDR3, from cysteine to phenylalanine, totals 15 residues. Only the CDR3 DNA stays, 45 bases, in frame from base 1. Genomic DNA was the input for TRB sequencing, which was run either with the immunoSEQ assay at survey resolution or with the hsTCRB kit. The authors' pipeline ran thus. The immunoSEQ software handled initial read processing, and the LymphoSeq R package was used for repertoire analyses. Clonality was computed as 1 minus normalized Shannon entropy; Gini coefficient was also calculated for each TRB dataset. Phenotypes of unsorted samples were inferred by mapping TRB sequences from sorted subsets of the recipient or donor onto the same recipient's unsorted samples. TCRdb holds this immuneACCESS table with in-frame rearrangements only. Some clones are missing; in checked studies, unresolved V genes explain under half, and the rest has no known cause. From that table come the V and J calls and clone size; the DNA was used to work out D and trimming. The sample includes 30,000 or so clones, with 85% to 90% observed a single time. Under 15% of the sample is held by the ten biggest clonotypes.

Comments on this clone: Its binding antigen is unknown. Per-nucleotide qualities are absent, and no much larger clonotype sits a single base away.

The PTCy-treated patients were enrolled in a prospective multi-institutional clinical trial. Peripheral blood and bone marrow mononuclear cells were isolated by Ficoll-Hypaque density centrifugation and cryopreserved. The sequence derives from a woman between 35 and 50 years old with a blood cancer, CMV-positive, and with a related stem cell donor. This chain joins TRBV5-8 to TRBJ2-3; the D gene is unclear. Sequencing used PBMCs. At the DNA level, the sequence is TGTGCCAGCAGCTTGGGTACAGCAGGCACAGATACGCAGTATTTT. This codes for CASSLGTAGTDTQYF.